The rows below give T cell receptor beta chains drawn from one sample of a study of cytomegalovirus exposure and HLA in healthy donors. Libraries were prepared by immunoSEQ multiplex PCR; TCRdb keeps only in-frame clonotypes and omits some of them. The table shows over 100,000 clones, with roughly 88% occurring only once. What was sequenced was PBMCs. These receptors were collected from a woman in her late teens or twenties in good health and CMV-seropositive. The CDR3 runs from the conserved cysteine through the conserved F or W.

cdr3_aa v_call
CASGLVLGQGYTEAFF TRBV12-5
CASSAARGFSYEQYF TRBV2
CASSVAGRRTDTQYF TRBV9
CASSYRGDTQYF TRBV27
CASSLMAGYGYTF TRBV11-2
CASSVGHGAGYGYTF TRBV7-9
CASSPDSPYNEQFF TRBV6-5
CASSLGTGTYNEQFF TRBV7-3
CASSYTQGDYEQYF TRBV6-5
CASSRAGGGGGNEQFF TRBV4-2
CASSQAWDITYEQYF TRBV4-3
CASSVAGGELFF TRBV9
CASRHRDYEQYF TRBV6-1
CASSPTLNEQFF TRBV5-8
CASSARGLGSTEAFF TRBV5-4
CSVLLGQGAYNEQFF TRBV29-1
CASSPPGSDTQYF TRBV5-4
CASSERVTFDEQYF TRBV2
CASSNQGIYGYTF TRBV2
CASRDRGPPMETQYF TRBV25-1
CASSPWTGFAGNTIYF TRBV18
CASSLPWGPGDTEAFF TRBV5-1
CASSQNRATEAFF TRBV4-1
CASSEIGEGSGNTIYF TRBV25-1
CASSIPSMFSYNEQFF TRBV19
CASTGQGDYGYTF TRBV19
CASSTLAGDTQYF TRBV6-6
CASGRGGDTQYF TRBV4-3
CASRELAGEQFF TRBV2
CAWKRQLGQHYGYTF TRBV30
CASSLWLAGGSSYNEQFF TRBV27
CASSYDRGLYNEQFF TRBV6-5
CASSEKGSGRGNSYNEQFF TRBV6-1
CASSVASYGEKLFF TRBV9
CATHPTGSRSYEQYF TRBV19
CASSFAGNTEAFF TRBV5-1
CASRPTATNEKLFF TRBV6-1
CASSQERDTEAFF TRBV4-2
CASSVQGAGQPQHF TRBV7-2
CASSPNSGGASSNTQYF TRBV7-3
CASSSSDRDGYGYTF TRBV7-8